The 28 T cell receptor beta chains below come from one sample, sequenced in a study of blood T cell repertoires in COVID-19. Generated by immunoSEQ multiplex PCR, the TCRdb table keeps only in-frame clones and is missing some. The sample shows 150,000 or so clones, roughly 80% of them seen only once. The material sequenced was peripheral blood. These receptors all stem from a human donor in a cohort sampled during active COVID-19.

This chain links TRBV6-2 or TRBV6-3 with TRBJ2-7; TRBD1 aligns across 7 bases. V shed 1 base and J 3 bases; nucleotides not matched to a gene: 3. The CDR3 runs 14 residues. Germline lookup yields CDR1 MNHEY and CDR2 SVGEGT. CDR3: CASSYYRGIYEQYF. The CDR3 bases are TGTGCCAGCAGTTACTACAGGGGAATCTACGAGCAGTACTTC.

This clone is a singleton in its sample. The rearrangement joins TRBV18 to TRBJ1-1; D may be TRBD1 (6 bases). The CDR3 sequence is 15 residues long. V was trimmed by 4 bases and J by 6 bases, leaving 18 bases between them. Germline lookup yields CDR1 KGHSH and CDR2 LQKENI. The CDR3: CASSQGGPQSAEAFF. The CDR3 region has the DNA TGTGCCAGCTCACAGGGGGGGCCCCAAAGCGCTGAAGCTTTCTTT.

The chain employs TRBV19 and TRBJ2-5, with TRBD2 matching over 9 bases. Germline assignment: CDR1 LNHDA and CDR2 SQIVND (reference sequence). J gave up 5 bases and V 1 base, and 11 bases lay outside the gene matches. CDR3 length: 17 residues. This CDR3 reads CASSIGPWRGGQETQYF. The CDR3 DNA reads TGTGCCAGTAGTATAGGACCTTGGCGGGGGGGCCAGGAGACCCAGTACTTC.

The genes are TRBV5-1 and TRBJ1-2; no definite D call. V was shortened by 1 base and J by 3 bases, with 10 bases between the two germline ends. Germline V CDR1 and CDR2: SGHRS, YFSETQ. The CDR3 has 14 residues. CDR3 residues: CASSLNLRDYGYTF. Written as DNA, the CDR3 is TGCGCCAGCAGCTTGAATCTTCGGGACTATGGCTACACCTTC.

The rearrangement uses TRBV10-3 and TRBJ2-1, with 7 bases matching TRBD2. V dropped 11 bases and J dropped 8; count of bases not matched to a gene: 6. CDR3 size: 11 residues. Germline V gene sequence: CDR1 ENHRY, CDR2 SYGVKD. In DNA, the CDR3 is TGTGCCGCGTCTCGGGGGGATGAGCAGTTCTTC. Translating gives CAASRGDEQFF.

The chain uses TRBV7-6 and TRBJ2-5, with a weak D call TRBD1 (7 bases). The CDR3 has 17 amino acids. V lost 5 bases and J 5 bases, leaving 24 bases between the germline ends. Germline loops: CDR1 SGHVS, CDR2 FNYEAQ. The CDR3 DNA reads as TGTGCCAGCAGCCGCAAAGGGGGGCAGGGGGTTTGGGAGACCCAGTACTTC. Translated: CASSRKGGQGVWETQYF.

The J gene is TRBJ2-5, the V gene TRBV5-1, with 11 bases matching TRBD2. Looked up from germline, CDR1 is SGHRS and CDR2 is YFSETQ. The CDR3 runs to 18 residues. The V gene end was trimmed by 1 base and the J gene end by 2 bases; junction bases not matched to a gene: 10. The chain's CDR3 is CASSLKLAGGFRQETQYF. CDR3 bases: TGCGCCAGCAGCTTGAAGTTAGCGGGGGGGTTCCGGCAAGAGACCCAGTACTTC.

V usage is TRBV9 and J usage is TRBJ2-3, with TRBD2 as a possible D gene (5 bases). The CDR3 has 15 amino acids. Germline V lookup: CDR1 SGDLS, CDR2 YYNGEE. V was trimmed by 3 bases and J by 5 bases, leaving 16 bases between them. Here the CDR3 reads CASSALTGVGDTQYF. The CDR3 DNA reads as TGTGCCAGCAGCGCCCTCACCGGGGTCGGAGATACGCAGTATTTT.

V gene TRBV15 combines with J gene TRBJ1-2; perhaps TRBD1 as D (6 bases). The CDR3 covers 17 residues. V gave up 3 bases and J gave up 1 base, with 18 bases separating them. Germline V lookup: CDR1 LNHNV, CDR2 YYDKDF (reference sequence). CDR3 nucleotide sequence: TGTGCCACCAGCAGCCCAAACAGGGACCCCTTTAACTATGGCTACACCTTC. Translated, it gives CATSSPNRDPFNYGYTF.

The chain recombines TRBV19 with TRBJ1-3; no definite D call. The CDR3 is made up of 16 amino acids. Germline CDR1 and CDR2: LNHDA and SQIVND (reference sequence). V was clipped by 0 bases and J by 2 bases, with 11 bases between them. The CDR3 loop is CASSIDSGNTGNTIYF. The CDR3, as DNA: TGTGCCAGTAGTATAGATTCGGGGAATACTGGAAACACCATATATTTT.

V gene TRBV28 combines with J gene TRBJ1-2; TRBD1 aligns across 8 bases. J was trimmed by 4 bases and V by 4 bases; bases with no gene match: 11. CDR3 size: 16 residues. Germline CDR1 is MDHEN and CDR2 is SYDVKM. The CDR3 loop reads CASSSIPSGGVYGYTF. CDR3 DNA: TGTGCCAGCAGTTCCATCCCCTCAGGGGGCGTCTATGGCTACACCTTC.

This chain links TRBV7-9 with TRBJ1-4; 8 bases fit TRBD1. Looked up from germline, CDR1 is SEHNR and CDR2 is FQNEAQ (reference sequence). After removal of 1 base from V and 8 bases from J, the junction contained 9 bases not matched to a gene. CDR3 length equals 16 residues. The CDR3 nucleotides are TGTGCCAGCAGCTTAGGAGTTACAGGGGGGTCCGAAAAACTGTTTTTT. Its translation is CASSLGVTGGSEKLFF.

The V call is TRBV3-1 (or the pseudogene TRBV3-2), the J call TRBJ2-7; TRBD2 matches 11 bases. Germline values: CDR1 LGHDT, CDR2 YNNKEL (reference sequence). The CDR3 runs 14 residues. V was clipped by 4 bases and J by 4 bases; unmatched bases: 3. For the CDR3, the DNA is TGTGCCAGCAGCCTTAGCGGGGGGGCGTACGAGCAGTACTTC. The encoded protein is CASSLSGGAYEQYF.

The chain is built from TRBV10-1 and TRBJ1-2; possible D gene TRBD1, 6 bases. CDR3 length equals 13 residues. Germline V gene lookup returns CDR1 WNHNN and CDR2 SYGVQD (reference sequence). Trimming removed 2 bases from V and 4 bases from J, with 8 bases in between. CDR3 amino acids: CASSETGSYGYTF. The CDR3 nucleotides are TGCGCCAGCAGTGAGACAGGGTCCTATGGCTACACCTTC.

This chain uses TRBV23-1 with TRBJ2-5, with D perhaps TRBD1 (6 bases). TRBV23-1 is known as an ORF, though its function is uncertain. The CDR3 contains 14 residues. Trimming removed 4 bases from V and 1 base from J, with 10 bases in between. CDR3 in amino acids: CASSLWDTQETQYF. The CDR3 nucleotides are TGCGCCAGCAGTCTCTGGGACACCCAAGAGACCCAGTACTTC.

The chain links TRBV7-8 to TRBJ2-4; D may be TRBD1 (6 bases). Germline loops: CDR1 SGHVS, CDR2 FQNEAQ. The CDR3 is 15 residues long. V lost 1 base and J 3 bases, leaving 10 bases between the germline ends. CDR3 sequence (DNA): TGTGCCAGCAGCTTAGGGCAGGGGAACAAAAACATTCAGTACTTC. Translation gives CASSLGQGNKNIQYF.

The rearrangement uses TRBV7-8 and TRBJ1-5, with a tentative D call TRBD1 (5 bases). Per the germline V gene, CDR1 is SGHVS and CDR2 is FQNEAQ. The ends were cut back, 3 bases at V and 7 bases at J, with 10 bases in the middle. The CDR3 is 13 residues long. The CDR3 protein is CASSFAGQQPQHF. The DNA of the CDR3 is TGTGCCAGCAGCTTTGCAGGGCAACAGCCCCAGCATTTT.

In its sample, this clone was seen a few times. This chain connects TRBV7-6 to TRBJ2-7, with D possibly matching TRBD1 (5 bases). Deletions cut 5 bases from V and 0 bases from J, with 14 bases between. In germline, CDR1 is SGHVS, CDR2 FNYEAQ. CDR3 length equals 15 residues. This chain's CDR3 is CASSTGQGLSYEQYF. CDR3 nucleotides: TGTGCCAGCAGCACTGGGCAGGGCCTCTCCTACGAGCAGTACTTC. The full variable domain, in which reference TRBV7-6 and TRBJ2-7 provide the parts outside the CDR3, is GAGVSQSPRYKVTKRGQDVALRCDPISGHVSLYWYRQALGQGPEFLTYFNYEAQQDKSGLPNDRFSAERPEGSISTLTIQRTEQRDSAMYRCASSTGQGLSYEQYFGPGTRLTVT.

CDR3 residues: CASSHGGATEAFF. The CDR3 DNA reads TGTGCCAGCAGCCACGGGGGTGCCACTGAAGCTTTCTTT. The chain uses TRBV7-3 and TRBJ1-1; tentative D call: TRBD1 (5 bases). CDR3 length: 13 amino acids. Germline assignment: CDR1 SGHTA and CDR2 FQGTGA. Trimming took 5 bases from V and 4 from J, leaving 11 bases between them. Supplemented by reference TRBV7-3 and TRBJ1-1, the full variable domain reads GAGVSQTPSNKVTEKGKYVELRCDPISGHTALYWYRQSLGQGPEFLIYFQGTGAADDSGLPNDRFFAVRPEGSVSTLKIQRTERGDSAVYLCASSHGGATEAFFGQGTRLTVV.

The chain has TRBV11-3 and TRBJ1-4; 10 bases line up with TRBD1. With V trimmed by 5 bases and J by 7 bases, 10 bases remained unmatched. Germline V gene data show CDR1 as SGHNT and CDR2 as YENEEA. This CDR3 spans 16 amino acids. The CDR3 reads CASSPPRDRGVEKLFF. The CDR3 nucleotides read TGTGCCAGCAGCCCACCCCGGGACAGGGGAGTTGAAAAACTGTTTTTT.

The rearrangement joins TRBV10-1 to TRBJ2-7, with a weak D call TRBD1 (6 bases). Between the trimmed V and J ends, which lost 1 base and 1 base, there was a span of 11 bases. This CDR3 is built from 15 residues. The germline CDR1 and CDR2 sequences are WNHNN and SYGVQD (reference sequence). CDR3 bases: TGCGCCAGCAGTGAGTTAGTAGGGGGTTCCTACGAGCAGTACTTC. Translated: CASSELVGGSYEQYF.

The chain combines TRBV6-5 with TRBJ2-1; no reliable D call. There are 15 residues in the CDR3. Trimming cost V 7 bases and J 6 bases, with 19 bases left between them. Germline CDR1 reads MNHEY; CDR2 reads SVGAGI. The CDR3 DNA follows: TGTGCCAGCACCGCTGGAGCCTCTATCCCCAATGAGCAGTTCTTC. Amino acid sequence: CASTAGASIPNEQFF.

This chain uses TRBV7-8 with TRBJ2-3, with D perhaps TRBD1 (5 bases). The CDR3 runs to 15 residues. Germline CDR1 SGHVS, CDR2 FQNEAQ. V lost 1 base and J 4 bases, leaving 12 bases between the germline ends. This CDR3 is CASSLGSVGPDTQYF. The DNA of the CDR3 is TGTGCCAGCAGCTTAGGATCAGTGGGGCCAGATACGCAGTATTTT.

The genes are TRBV3-1 (or the pseudogene TRBV3-2) and TRBJ1-2, with 7 positions matching TRBD1. The CDR3 contains 15 residues. Per the germline V gene, CDR1 is LGHDT and CDR2 is YNNKEL (reference sequence). V lost 1 base to trimming and J lost 8 bases; unmatched junction nucleotides: 10. As DNA, the CDR3 is TGTGCCAGCAGCCAAGTTCTGGACAGGCTGGCAGGCTACACCTTC. Amino acid sequence: CASSQVLDRLAGYTF.

The chain combines TRBV2 with TRBJ2-2; 8 bases line up with TRBD1. Per germline, CDR1 SNHLY and CDR2 FYNNEI. The CDR3 totals 15 residues. Trimming cost V 5 bases and J 6 bases; bases outside gene matches: 8. The CDR3 nucleotides read TGTGCCAGCAGTCTGACAGGGGAGGCCGCCGGGGAGCTGTTTTTT. It is translated as CASSLTGEAAGELFF.

V is TRBV14 and J is TRBJ2-1; a weak D match, TRBD1 (5 bases). The germline CDR1 and CDR2 sequences are SGHDN and FVKESK. V was pared by 0 bases and J by 4 bases, with 13 bases between. CDR3 length: 16 residues. For the CDR3, the DNA is TGTGCCAGCAGCCAAGACAGGGTAGTTGGGTACAATGAGCAGTTCTTC. Encoded protein: CASSQDRVVGYNEQFF. Full variable domain (rest looked up from reference TRBV14 and TRBJ2-1): EAGVTQFPSHSVIEKGQTVTLRCDPISGHDNLYWYRRVMGKEIKFLLHFVKESKQDESGMPNNRFLAERTGGTYSTLKVQPAELEDSGVYFCASSQDRVVGYNEQFFGPGTRLTVL.

This chain connects TRBV6-2 or TRBV6-3 to TRBJ2-3; a weak D match, TRBD2 (6 bases). Germline V gene lookup returns CDR1 MNHEY and CDR2 SVGEGT. The CDR3 is made up of 20 amino acids. V lost 2 bases to trimming and J lost 3 bases, with 27 bases between them. The CDR3 sequence is CASSYPLSRLVEGRTDTQYF. In nucleotides, the CDR3 is TGTGCCAGCAGTTACCCACTGAGCCGTCTAGTGGAGGGTAGAACAGATACGCAGTATTTT.

This chain uses TRBV7-9 with TRBJ2-5; 12 positions match TRBD1. Losses at the gene ends were 5 bases for V and 5 bases for J; bases not matched to a gene: 6. Germline-derived CDR1 and CDR2 are SEHNR and FQNEAQ (reference sequence). This CDR3 has 15 residues. For the CDR3, the DNA is TGTGCCAGCAGCGGGGGACAGGGGGCGTCGGAGACCCAGTACTTC. Translating it yields CASSGGQGASETQYF.